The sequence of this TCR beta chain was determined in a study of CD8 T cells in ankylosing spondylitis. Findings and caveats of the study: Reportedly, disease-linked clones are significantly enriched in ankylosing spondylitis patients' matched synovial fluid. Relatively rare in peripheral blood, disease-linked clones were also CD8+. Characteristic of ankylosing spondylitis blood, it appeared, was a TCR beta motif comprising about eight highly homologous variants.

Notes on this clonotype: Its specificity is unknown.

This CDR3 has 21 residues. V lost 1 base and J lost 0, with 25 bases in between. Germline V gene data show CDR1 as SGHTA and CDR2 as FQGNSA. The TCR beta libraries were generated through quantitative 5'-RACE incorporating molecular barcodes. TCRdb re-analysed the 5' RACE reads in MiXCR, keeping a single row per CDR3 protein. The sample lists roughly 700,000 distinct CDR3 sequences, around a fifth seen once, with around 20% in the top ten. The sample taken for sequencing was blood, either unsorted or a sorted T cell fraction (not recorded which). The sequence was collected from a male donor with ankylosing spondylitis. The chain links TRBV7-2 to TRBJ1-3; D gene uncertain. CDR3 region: CASSLVPGQAHTRSSGNTIYF. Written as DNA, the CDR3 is TGTGCCAGCAGCTTAGTGCCCGGGCAGGCACACACCAGGAGCTCTGGAAACACCATATATTTT.